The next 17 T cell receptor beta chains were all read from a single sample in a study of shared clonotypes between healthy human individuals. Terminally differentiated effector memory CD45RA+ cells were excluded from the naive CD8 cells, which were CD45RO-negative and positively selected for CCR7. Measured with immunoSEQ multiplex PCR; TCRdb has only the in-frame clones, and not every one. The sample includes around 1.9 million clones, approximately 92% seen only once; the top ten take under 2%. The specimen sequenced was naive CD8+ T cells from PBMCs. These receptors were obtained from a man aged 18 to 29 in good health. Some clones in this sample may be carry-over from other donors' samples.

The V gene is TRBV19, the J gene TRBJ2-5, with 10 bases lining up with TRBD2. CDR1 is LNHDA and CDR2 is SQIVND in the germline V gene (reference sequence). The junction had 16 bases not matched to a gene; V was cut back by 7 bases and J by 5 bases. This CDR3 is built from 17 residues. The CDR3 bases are TGTGCCAGTAAGCCGGGGCTAGCGGGAGAGAGATTTGAGACCCAGTACTTC. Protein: CASKPGLAGERFETQYF. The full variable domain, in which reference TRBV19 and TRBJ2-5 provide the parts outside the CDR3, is DGGITQSPKYLFRKEGQNVTLSCEQNLNHDAMYWYRQDPGQGLRLIYYSQIVNDFQKGDIAEGYSVSREKKESFPLTVTSAQKNPTAFYLCASKPGLAGERFETQYFGPGTRLLVL.

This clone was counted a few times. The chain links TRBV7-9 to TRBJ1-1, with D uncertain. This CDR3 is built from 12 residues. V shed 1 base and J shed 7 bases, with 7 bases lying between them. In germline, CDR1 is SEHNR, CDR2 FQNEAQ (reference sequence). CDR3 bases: TGTGCCAGCAGCTTAGATGTACATGAAGCTTTCTTT. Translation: CASSLDVHEAFF. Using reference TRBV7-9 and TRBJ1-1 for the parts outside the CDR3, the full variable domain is DTGVSQNPRHKITKRGQNVTFRCDPISEHNRLYWYRQTLGQGPEFLTYFQNEAQLEKSRLLSDRFSAERPKGSFSTLEIQRTEQGDSAMYLCASSLDVHEAFFGQGTRLTVV.

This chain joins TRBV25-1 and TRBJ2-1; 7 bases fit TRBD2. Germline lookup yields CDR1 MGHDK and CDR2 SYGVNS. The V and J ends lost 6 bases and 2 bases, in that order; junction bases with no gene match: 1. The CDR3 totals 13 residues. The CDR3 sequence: CASSGLAYNEQFF. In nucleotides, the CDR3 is TGTGCCAGCAGCGGACTAGCCTACAATGAGCAGTTCTTC. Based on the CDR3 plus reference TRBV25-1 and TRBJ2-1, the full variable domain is EADIYQTPRYLVIGTGKKITLECSQTMGHDKMYWYQQDPGMELHLIHYSYGVNSTEKGDLSSESTVSRIRTEHFPLTLESARPSHTSQYLCASSGLAYNEQFFGPGTRLTVL.

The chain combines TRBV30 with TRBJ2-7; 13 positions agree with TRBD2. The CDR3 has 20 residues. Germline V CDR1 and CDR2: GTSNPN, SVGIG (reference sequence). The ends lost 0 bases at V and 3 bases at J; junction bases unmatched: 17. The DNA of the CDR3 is TGTGCCTGGAGTGTACTTTCTTTTGGGACTAGCGGGACGCCATTCTACGAGCAGTACTTC. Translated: CAWSVLSFGTSGTPFYEQYF.

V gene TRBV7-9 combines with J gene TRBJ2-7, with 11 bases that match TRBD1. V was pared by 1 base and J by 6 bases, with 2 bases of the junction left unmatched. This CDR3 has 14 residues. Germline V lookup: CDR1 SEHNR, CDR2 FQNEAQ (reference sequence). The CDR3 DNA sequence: TGTGCCAGCAGCTTAGAGGACAGGGGGCGCGAGCAGTACTTC. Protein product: CASSLEDRGREQYF. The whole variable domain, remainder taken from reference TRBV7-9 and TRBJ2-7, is DTGVSQNPRHKITKRGQNVTFRCDPISEHNRLYWYRQTLGQGPEFLTYFQNEAQLEKSRLLSDRFSAERPKGSFSTLEIQRTEQGDSAMYLCASSLEDRGREQYFGPGTRLTVT.

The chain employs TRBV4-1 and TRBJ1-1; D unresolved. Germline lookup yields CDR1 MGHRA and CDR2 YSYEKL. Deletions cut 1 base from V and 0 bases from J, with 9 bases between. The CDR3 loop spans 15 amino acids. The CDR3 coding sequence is TGCGCCAGCAGCCAAGGGCCTACAATGAACACTGAAGCTTTCTTT. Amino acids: CASSQGPTMNTEAFF.

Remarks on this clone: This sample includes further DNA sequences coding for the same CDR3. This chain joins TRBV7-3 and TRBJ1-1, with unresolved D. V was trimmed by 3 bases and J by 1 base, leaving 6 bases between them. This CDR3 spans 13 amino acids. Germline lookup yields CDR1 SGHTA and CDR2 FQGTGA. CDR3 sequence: CASSFGGNTEAFF. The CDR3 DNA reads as TGTGCCAGCAGCTTCGGAGGGAACACTGAAGCTTTCTTT.

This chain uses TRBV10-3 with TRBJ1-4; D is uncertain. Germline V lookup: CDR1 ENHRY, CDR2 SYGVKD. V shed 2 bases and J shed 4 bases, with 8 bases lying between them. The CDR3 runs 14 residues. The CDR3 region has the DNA TGTGCCATCAGTGAGGGGGAATATAATGAAAAACTGTTTTTT. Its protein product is CAISEGEYNEKLFF.

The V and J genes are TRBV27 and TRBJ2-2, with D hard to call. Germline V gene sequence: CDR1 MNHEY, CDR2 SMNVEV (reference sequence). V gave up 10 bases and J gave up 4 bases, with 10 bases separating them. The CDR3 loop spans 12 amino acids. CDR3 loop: CATEAGTGELFF. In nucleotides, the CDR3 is TGTGCCACCGAGGCTGGCACCGGGGAGCTGTTTTTT.

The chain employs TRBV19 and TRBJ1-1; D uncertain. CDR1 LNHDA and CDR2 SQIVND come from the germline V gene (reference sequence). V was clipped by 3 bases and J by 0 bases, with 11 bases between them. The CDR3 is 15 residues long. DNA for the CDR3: TGTGCCAGTAGTATCCGAGGACTTCTGAACACTGAAGCTTTCTTT. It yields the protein CASSIRGLLNTEAFF.

CDR3 protein: CASSTWTSGSEQYF. As DNA, the CDR3 is TGTGCCAGTAGTACCTGGACTAGCGGGAGCGAGCAGTACTTC. This chain links TRBV19 with TRBJ2-7; 13 bases fit TRBD2. Unmatched junction bases numbered 3, after V lost 4 bases and J lost 6 bases. Germline V lookup: CDR1 LNHDA, CDR2 SQIVND (reference sequence). This CDR3 has 14 amino acids.

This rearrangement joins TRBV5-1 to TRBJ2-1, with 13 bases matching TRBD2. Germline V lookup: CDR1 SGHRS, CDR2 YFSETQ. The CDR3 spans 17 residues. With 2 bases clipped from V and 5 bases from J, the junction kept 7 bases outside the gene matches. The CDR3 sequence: CASSLLGTSGIDNEQFF. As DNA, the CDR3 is TGCGCCAGCAGCTTACTCGGGACTAGCGGGATAGACAATGAGCAGTTCTTC.

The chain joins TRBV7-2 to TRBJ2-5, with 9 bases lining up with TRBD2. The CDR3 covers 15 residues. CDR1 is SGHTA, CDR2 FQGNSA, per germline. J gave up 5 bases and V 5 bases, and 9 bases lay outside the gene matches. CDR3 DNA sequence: TGTGCCAGCAGCCCCTTAGCGGGAGCCTGGGAGACCCAGTACTTC. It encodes CASSPLAGAWETQYF.

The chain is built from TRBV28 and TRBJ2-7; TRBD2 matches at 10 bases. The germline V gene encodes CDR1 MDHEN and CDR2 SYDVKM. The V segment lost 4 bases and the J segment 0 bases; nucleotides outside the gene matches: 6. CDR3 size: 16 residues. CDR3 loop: CASSSPGLAISYEQYF. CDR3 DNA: TGTGCCAGCAGTTCACCGGGACTAGCGATCTCCTACGAGCAGTACTTC.

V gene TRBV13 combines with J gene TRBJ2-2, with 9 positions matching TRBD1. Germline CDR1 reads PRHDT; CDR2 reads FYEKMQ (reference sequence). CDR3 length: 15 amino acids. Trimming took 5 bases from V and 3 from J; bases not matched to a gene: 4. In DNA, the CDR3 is TGTGCCAGCAGCACCCGGGACAGGGACACCGGGGAGCTGTTTTTT. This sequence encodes CASSTRDRDTGELFF.

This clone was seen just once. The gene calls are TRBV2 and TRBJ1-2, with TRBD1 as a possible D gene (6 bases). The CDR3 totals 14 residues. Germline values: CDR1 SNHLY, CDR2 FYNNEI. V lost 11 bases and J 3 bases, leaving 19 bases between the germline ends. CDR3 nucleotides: TGTGCCGGATCCCTGGGGGGCGGCGACTATGGCTACACCTTC. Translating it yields CAGSLGGGDYGYTF.

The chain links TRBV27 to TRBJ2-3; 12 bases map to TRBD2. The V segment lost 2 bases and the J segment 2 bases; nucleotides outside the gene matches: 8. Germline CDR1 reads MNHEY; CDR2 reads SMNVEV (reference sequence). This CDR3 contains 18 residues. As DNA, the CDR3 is TGTGCCAGCAGTTTAAGGCCTAGCGGGAGGGGATTCACAGATACGCAGTATTTT. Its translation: CASSLRPSGRGFTDTQYF.